In this sample, the clone carrying this TCR beta chain turned up many times. Its antigen is not identified. Germline assignment: CDR1 MGHRA and CDR2 YSYEKL. This CDR3 comprises 14 residues. V was pared by 1 base and J by 7 bases, with 2 bases of the junction left unmatched. This record belongs to a study of T cells after yellow fever vaccination. Overall study findings and caveats: A weaker but faster secondary response was observed, peaking on day 5 versus 15.

Synthesis of TCR cDNA relied on 5'RACE template switching, which attached a universal primer site and UMIs. TCRdb fed the 5' RACE reads into MiXCR, producing one record per CDR3 protein. The table has a few hundred thousand distinct CDR3 sequences, approximately 3.3% seen once. This TCR was sampled from a man younger than 35 who received the YFV17D yellow fever vaccine. The sample was CD4+ T cells sorted from PBMCs, taken 10 days after the yellow fever booster vaccination. The chain carries TRBV4-1 and TRBJ2-1, with TRBD1 matching over 9 bases. The CDR3 spells CASSQGDRVNEQFF. CDR3 DNA: TGCGCCAGCAGCCAAGGGGACAGGGTGAATGAGCAGTTCTTC.